The 11 T cell receptor beta chains reported below all come from one sample, sequenced in a study of siplizumab effects on memory and regulatory T cells. Sequenced by immunoSEQ multiplex PCR; TCRdb stores in-frame clones only, minus some. The sample shows 55,000 to 80,000 clones, 70% to 80% of them seen only once. The sequenced material came from memory CD4+ T cells sorted from blood. The receptors come from a human donor in good health.

With respect to this clone: The same CDR3 arises from other DNA sequences in this sample as well. The V and J genes are TRBV7-8 and TRBJ2-2; a weak D match, TRBD1 (6 bases). The V gene's germline CDR1 is SGHVS and CDR2 FQNEAQ. V was shortened by 4 bases and J by 3 bases, with 15 bases between the two germline ends. CDR3 length: 16 amino acids. CDR3 sequence: CASSWGQGRDTGELFF. The CDR3 DNA reads TGTGCCAGCAGCTGGGGCCAGGGGCGAGACACCGGGGAGCTGTTTTTT.

The chain joins TRBV5-6 to TRBJ1-2; the D gene is possibly TRBD1 (5 bases). CDR3 length equals 13 residues. The V and J ends lost 2 bases and 3 bases respectively, with 8 bases between them. Germline V CDR1 and CDR2: SGHDT, YYEEEE. CDR3 residues: CASSFRGDYGYTF. In nucleotides, the CDR3 is TGTGCCAGCAGCTTCCGGGGGGACTATGGCTACACCTTC.

This clone was picked up a small number of times. The gene calls are TRBV5-1 and TRBJ1-5; D perhaps matches TRBD1 (5 bases). This CDR3 spans 18 amino acids. Trimming pared 0 bases from V and 0 bases from J, leaving 16 bases between. Germline V gene sequence: CDR1 SGHRS, CDR2 YFSETQ. Here the CDR3 reads CASSLGYDSVISNQPQHF. The CDR3 DNA reads TGCGCCAGCAGCTTGGGGTACGACAGCGTCATTAGCAATCAGCCCCAGCATTTT. The variable domain in full, completed from reference TRBV5-1 and TRBJ1-5, reads KAGVTQTPRYLIKTRGQQVTLSCSPISGHRSVSWYQQTPGQGLQFLFEYFSETQRNKGNFPGRFSGRQFSNSRSEMNVSTLELGDSALYLCASSLGYDSVISNQPQHFGDGTRLSIL.

The chain combines TRBV5-4 with TRBJ1-4, with TRBD1 identical over 8 bases. Losses at the gene ends were 3 bases for V and 8 bases for J; bases not matched to a gene: 12. Germline values: CDR1 SGHNT, CDR2 YYREEE (reference sequence). This CDR3 has 16 residues. The CDR3: CASSSKKTGTGEKLFF. CDR3 DNA: TGTGCCAGCAGCTCCAAGAAAACAGGGACAGGCGAAAAACTGTTTTTT.

The CDR3 is CASSDRGVDQPQHF. CDR3 nucleotides: TGCGCCAGCAGTGACAGGGGGGTGGATCAGCCCCAGCATTTT. The chain uses TRBV10-1 and TRBJ1-5; 7 nucleotides match TRBD1. Germline trimming cut 3 bases from V and 5 bases from J; bases unmatched to any gene: 4. CDR3 size: 14 residues. Germline CDR1 reads WNHNN; CDR2 reads SYGVQD (reference sequence).

V is TRBV7-3 and J is TRBJ1-1, with D perhaps TRBD1 (5 bases). V was clipped by 6 bases and J by 1 base, with 12 bases between them. Germline-derived CDR1 and CDR2 are SGHTA and FQGTGA. This CDR3 is built from 14 residues. CDR3 loop: CASSYTQGNTEAFF. In nucleotides, the CDR3 is TGTGCCAGCAGTTATACGCAGGGGAACACTGAAGCTTTCTTT.

The V gene is TRBV9, the J gene TRBJ2-3, with D possibly being TRBD1 (6 bases). V was shortened by 1 base and J by 4 bases, with 10 bases between the two germline ends. Per germline, CDR1 SGDLS and CDR2 YYNGEE. The CDR3 spans 14 residues. This chain's CDR3 is CASSVMGASDTQYF. DNA of the CDR3: TGTGCCAGCAGCGTAATGGGGGCCTCAGATACGCAGTATTTT.

V is TRBV19 and J is TRBJ2-2; 10 positions agree with TRBD2. V was pared by 5 bases and J by 6 bases, with 3 bases of the junction left unmatched. Germline V gene sequence: CDR1 LNHDA, CDR2 SQIVND (reference sequence). The CDR3 is 14 amino acids. CDR3 sequence: CASSWTSGSGELFF. As DNA, the CDR3 is TGTGCCAGTAGTTGGACTAGCGGATCCGGGGAGCTGTTTTTT.

The chain links TRBV6-6 to TRBJ1-3; maybe TRBD1 (6 bases). Trimming took off 5 bases at V and 5 bases at J, with 19 bases between the two ends. This CDR3 is 16 amino acids long. CDR1 and CDR2 from the germline V gene are MNHNY and SVGAGI (reference sequence). In nucleotides, the CDR3 is TGTGCCAGCAGTACCCCGGGACACATTACCCGAAACACCATATATTTT. Encoded protein: CASSTPGHITRNTIYF.

This clone was seen more than once but under ten times. V and J are TRBV5-6 and TRBJ2-7; 7 bases agree with TRBD2. The V and J ends lost 4 bases and 3 bases, in that order; junction bases with no gene match: 7. This CDR3 is built from 14 residues. CDR1 and CDR2 from the germline V gene are SGHDT and YYEEEE. Here the CDR3 reads CASSPWLAVYEQYF. For the CDR3, the DNA is TGTGCCAGCAGCCCTTGGCTAGCGGTCTACGAGCAGTACTTC.

The genes are TRBV4-2 and TRBJ2-5; 10 nucleotides agree with TRBD2. The germline V gene encodes CDR1 LGHNA and CDR2 YNFKEQ. The junction had 9 bases not matched to a gene; V was cut back by 0 bases and J by 5 bases. The CDR3 runs to 17 residues. CDR3 sequence reads: CASSQEGSGGAWETQYF. In DNA form, the CDR3 reads TGTGCCAGCAGCCAAGAAGGAAGCGGGGGGGCCTGGGAGACCCAGTACTTC.